Shown below are 14 T cell receptor beta chains from a single sample sequenced in a study of blood T cell repertoires in COVID-19. Libraries were prepared by immunoSEQ multiplex PCR; TCRdb keeps only in-frame clonotypes and omits some of them. The table has some 200,000 clones, around nine tenths seen once. The sequenced sample consisted of peripheral blood. These receptors originate from a man between 45 and 60 years old with acute or convalescent COVID-19.

This sequence joins TRBV3-1 (or the pseudogene TRBV3-2) and TRBJ1-3; D call uncertain. Trimming shortened V by 1 base and J by 0 bases, and 7 bases separated the two germline ends. Per germline, CDR1 LGHDT and CDR2 YNNKEL (reference sequence). CDR3 length: 15 amino acids. CDR3 DNA: TGTGCCAGCAGCCAAGGCACATTCTCTGGAAACACCATATATTTT. Translation gives CASSQGTFSGNTIYF.

V gene TRBV28 combines with J gene TRBJ1-5; D is unresolved. Germline lookup yields CDR1 MDHEN and CDR2 SYDVKM. This CDR3 is built from 20 residues. V lost 6 bases to trimming and J lost 0 bases, with 27 bases between them. CDR3 region: CASRTALADHYKSSNQPQHF. CDR3 DNA: TGTGCCAGCAGGACTGCTTTAGCGGACCATTATAAGTCTAGCAATCAGCCCCAGCATTTT.

The chain links TRBV27 to TRBJ2-7; 8 bases fit TRBD2. The CDR3 is 13 residues long. CDR1 and CDR2 from the germline V gene are MNHEY and SMNVEV (reference sequence). Trimming removed 6 bases from V and 7 bases from J; junction bases left unmatched: 8. The CDR3 spells CASSLGGGSEQYF. The DNA of the CDR3 is TGTGCCAGCAGCCTGGGCGGGGGGAGTGAGCAGTACTTC.

The CDR3 nucleotides read TGTGCCAGCTCACCACCGACTCGACAGGGGAAAGAGACCCAGTACTTC. The encoded protein is CASSPPTRQGKETQYF. The chain recombines TRBV18 with TRBJ2-5; TRBD1 matches at 8 bases. The CDR3 is 16 amino acids. Germline V gene sequence: CDR1 KGHSH, CDR2 LQKENI. V lost 0 bases, J lost 3 bases, and 6 bases stayed unmatched.

This sequence joins TRBV7-9 and TRBJ1-2, with 7 positions matching TRBD1. Germline V lookup: CDR1 SEHNR, CDR2 FQNEAQ (reference sequence). The CDR3 spans 15 residues. Losses at the gene ends were 1 base for V and 4 bases for J; bases not matched to a gene: 6. In DNA, the CDR3 is TGTGCCAGCAGCTTAGAGGGGGGACAGATCTATGGCTACACCTTC. It codes for CASSLEGGQIYGYTF. Complete variable domain (other parts from reference TRBV7-9 and TRBJ1-2): DTGVSQNPRHKITKRGQNVTFRCDPISEHNRLYWYRQTLGQGPEFLTYFQNEAQLEKSRLLSDRFSAERPKGSFSTLEIQRTEQGDSAMYLCASSLEGGQIYGYTFGSGTRLTVV.

The chain carries TRBV28 and TRBJ2-7; TRBD2 matches 12 bases. Germline CDR1 reads MDHEN; CDR2 reads SYDVKM. The CDR3 spans 16 residues. V dropped 5 bases and J dropped 4; count of bases not matched to a gene: 9. The CDR3 bases are TGTGCCAGCAGTGAGAGAGGACTAGCGGGAAGATACGAGCAGTACTTC. Protein: CASSERGLAGRYEQYF.

The count of this clone is one. The rearrangement links TRBV18 to TRBJ2-3; no clear D. This CDR3 is 12 amino acids long. The germline V and J ends were trimmed by 6 bases and 3 bases, with 7 bases remaining between them. Germline assignment: CDR1 KGHSH and CDR2 LQKENI. The CDR3 sequence is CASSPETDTQYF. CDR3 DNA sequence: TGTGCCAGCTCGCCCGAGACAGATACGCAGTATTTT.

This sequence joins TRBV7-9 and TRBJ2-5, with a weak D call TRBD1 (6 bases). The germline V and J ends were trimmed by 1 base and 5 bases, with 14 bases remaining between them. Germline-derived CDR1 and CDR2 are SEHNR and FQNEAQ (reference sequence). The CDR3 length is 15 residues. The CDR3 DNA reads as TGTGCCAGCAGCTTAGGATGGTCGAGGGGGGAGACCCAGTACTTC. Translating gives CASSLGWSRGETQYF.

The rearrangement uses TRBV29-1 and TRBJ2-1; the D gene is possibly TRBD2 (6 bases). V gave up 7 bases and J gave up 2 bases, with 18 bases separating them. The CDR3 is made up of 15 amino acids. Looked up from germline, CDR1 is SQVTM and CDR2 is ANQGSEA. This CDR3 reads CSAEVEEGTYNEQFF. DNA for the CDR3: TGCAGCGCCGAGGTCGAGGAGGGGACCTACAATGAGCAGTTCTTC.

The J gene is TRBJ2-2, the V gene TRBV10-3; 9 positions match TRBD1. From germline, CDR1 is ENHRY and CDR2 SYGVKD. The CDR3 spans 14 residues. Trimming took 6 bases from V and 3 from J; bases not matched to a gene: 2. Here the CDR3 reads CAIRRDRDTGELFF. In DNA form, the CDR3 reads TGTGCCATCAGGCGGGACAGGGACACCGGGGAGCTGTTTTTT.

The chain uses TRBV14 and TRBJ2-3; 8 bases agree with TRBD1. Trimming cost V 8 bases and J 2 bases; bases outside gene matches: 3. Per the germline V gene, CDR1 is SGHDN and CDR2 is FVKESK. This CDR3 has 13 residues. CDR3 protein: CASGQGPTDTQYF. The CDR3 region has the DNA TGTGCCAGCGGACAGGGACCCACAGATACGCAGTATTTT.

This clone has only a few counts. V usage is TRBV6-2 or TRBV6-3 and J usage is TRBJ2-7; the match to TRBD2 covers 9 bases. This CDR3 region has 15 residues. V was clipped by 6 bases and J by 6 bases; unmatched bases: 12. The V gene's germline CDR1 is MNHEY and CDR2 SVGEGT. The CDR3 DNA reads as TGTGCCAGCAGCCAACCGGGACTAGCCTATCGCGAGCAGTACTTC. The encoded protein is CASSQPGLAYREQYF.

Only one count was recorded for this clone. V is TRBV5-1 and J is TRBJ1-3; D may be TRBD1 (6 bases). Germline V gene data show CDR1 as SGHRS and CDR2 as YFSETQ. This CDR3 spans 13 amino acids. Trimming took 5 bases from V and 2 from J, leaving 8 bases between them. DNA for the CDR3: TGCGCCAGCAGAACAGGGACTGGAAACACCATATATTTT. Translation: CASRTGTGNTIYF. Full variable domain (rest looked up from reference TRBV5-1 and TRBJ1-3): KAGVTQTPRYLIKTRGQQVTLSCSPISGHRSVSWYQQTPGQGLQFLFEYFSETQRNKGNFPGRFSGRQFSNSRSEMNVSTLELGDSALYLCASRTGTGNTIYFGEGSWLTVV.

This clone showed up just a few times. The rearrangement uses TRBV5-5 and TRBJ1-5; D not certain. Trimming shortened V by 0 bases and J by 3 bases, and 7 bases separated the two germline ends. CDR1 and CDR2 from the germline V gene are SGHKS and YYEKEE (reference sequence). The CDR3 length is 14 residues. The CDR3 spells CASSLGSFNQPQHF. CDR3 coding DNA: TGTGCCAGCAGCTTGGGCAGTTTCAATCAGCCCCAGCATTTT.